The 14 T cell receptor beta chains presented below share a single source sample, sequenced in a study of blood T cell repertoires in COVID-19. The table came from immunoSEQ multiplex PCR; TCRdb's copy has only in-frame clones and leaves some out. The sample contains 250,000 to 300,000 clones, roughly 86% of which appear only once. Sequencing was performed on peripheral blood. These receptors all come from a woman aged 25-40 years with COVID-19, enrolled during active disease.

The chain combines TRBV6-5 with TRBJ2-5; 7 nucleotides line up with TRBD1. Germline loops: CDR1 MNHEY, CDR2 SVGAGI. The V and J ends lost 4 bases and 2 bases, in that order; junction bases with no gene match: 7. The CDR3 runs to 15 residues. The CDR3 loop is CASSFFRDRQETQYF. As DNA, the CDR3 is TGTGCCAGCAGTTTTTTCCGGGACAGACAAGAGACCCAGTACTTC.

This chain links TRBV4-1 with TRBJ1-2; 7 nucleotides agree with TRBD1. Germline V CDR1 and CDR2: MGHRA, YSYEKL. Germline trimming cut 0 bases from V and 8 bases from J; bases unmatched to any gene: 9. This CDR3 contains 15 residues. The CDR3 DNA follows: TGCGCCAGCAGCCAAGAATCCCCGGGACAGCCCGGCTACACCTTC. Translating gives CASSQESPGQPGYTF.

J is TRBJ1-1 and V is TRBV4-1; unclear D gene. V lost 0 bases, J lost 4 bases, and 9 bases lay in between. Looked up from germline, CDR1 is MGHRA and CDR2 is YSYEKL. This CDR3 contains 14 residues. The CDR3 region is CASSQEGRATEAFF. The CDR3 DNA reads TGCGCCAGCAGCCAAGAGGGCAGAGCCACTGAAGCTTTCTTT.

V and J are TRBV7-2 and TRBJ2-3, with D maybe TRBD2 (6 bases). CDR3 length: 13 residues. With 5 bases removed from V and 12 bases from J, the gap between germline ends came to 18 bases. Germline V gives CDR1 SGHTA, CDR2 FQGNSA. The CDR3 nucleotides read TGTGCCAGCAGCGTAAACGAGGGCGGGAACCAGTATTTT. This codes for CASSVNEGGNQYF.

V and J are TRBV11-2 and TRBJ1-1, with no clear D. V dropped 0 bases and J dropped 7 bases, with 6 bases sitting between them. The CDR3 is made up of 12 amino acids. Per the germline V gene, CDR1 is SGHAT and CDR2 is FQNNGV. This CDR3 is CASSLDGNEAFF. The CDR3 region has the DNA TGTGCCAGCAGCTTAGACGGGAATGAAGCTTTCTTT.

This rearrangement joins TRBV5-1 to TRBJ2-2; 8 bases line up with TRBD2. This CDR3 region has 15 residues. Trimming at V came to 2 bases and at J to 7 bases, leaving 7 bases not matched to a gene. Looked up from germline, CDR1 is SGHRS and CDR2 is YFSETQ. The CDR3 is CASSLIGLADGELFF. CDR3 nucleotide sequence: TGCGCCAGCAGCTTAATCGGACTAGCTGACGGGGAGCTGTTTTTT.

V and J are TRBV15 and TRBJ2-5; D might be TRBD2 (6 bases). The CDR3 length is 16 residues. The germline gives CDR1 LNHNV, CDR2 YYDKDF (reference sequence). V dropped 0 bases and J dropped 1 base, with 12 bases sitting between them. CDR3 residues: CATSRDLGGLQETQYF. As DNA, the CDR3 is TGTGCCACCAGCAGAGATCTTGGGGGACTCCAAGAGACCCAGTACTTC.

CDR3 sequence: CASSSTGGKTEAFF. CDR3 DNA: TGTGCCAGCAGCTCCACAGGGGGAAAGACTGAAGCTTTCTTT. This chain joins TRBV7-3 and TRBJ1-1; 8 bases map to TRBD1. J lost 5 bases, V lost 4 bases, and 6 bases had no gene match. The CDR3 loop spans 14 amino acids. Germline CDR1 SGHTA, CDR2 FQGTGA.

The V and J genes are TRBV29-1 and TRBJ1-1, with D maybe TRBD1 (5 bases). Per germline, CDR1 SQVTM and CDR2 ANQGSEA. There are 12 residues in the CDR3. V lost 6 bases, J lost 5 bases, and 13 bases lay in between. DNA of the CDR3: TGCAGCGTACGGCCCCGGGGGACTGAAGCTTTCTTT. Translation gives CSVRPRGTEAFF.

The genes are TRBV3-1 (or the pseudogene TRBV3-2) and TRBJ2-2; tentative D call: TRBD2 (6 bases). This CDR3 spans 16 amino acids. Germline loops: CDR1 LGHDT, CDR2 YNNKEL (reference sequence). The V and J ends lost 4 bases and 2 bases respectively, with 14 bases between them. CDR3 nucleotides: TGTGCCAGCAGCCCTTACGGGACTTTAAACACCGGGGAGCTGTTTTTT. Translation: CASSPYGTLNTGELFF.

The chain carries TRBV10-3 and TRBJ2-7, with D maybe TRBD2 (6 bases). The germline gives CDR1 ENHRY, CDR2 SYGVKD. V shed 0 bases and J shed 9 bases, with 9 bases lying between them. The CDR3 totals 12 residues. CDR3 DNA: TGTGCCATCAGTGAGTCGAGGACTACGCAGTACTTC. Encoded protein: CAISESRTTQYF.

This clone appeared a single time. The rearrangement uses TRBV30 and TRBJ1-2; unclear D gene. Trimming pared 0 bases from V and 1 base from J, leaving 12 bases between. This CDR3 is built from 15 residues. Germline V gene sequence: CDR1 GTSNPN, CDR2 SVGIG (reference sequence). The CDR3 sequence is CAWSVRRRVNYGYTF. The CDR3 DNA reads TGTGCCTGGAGTGTACGAAGGAGGGTTAACTATGGCTACACCTTC.

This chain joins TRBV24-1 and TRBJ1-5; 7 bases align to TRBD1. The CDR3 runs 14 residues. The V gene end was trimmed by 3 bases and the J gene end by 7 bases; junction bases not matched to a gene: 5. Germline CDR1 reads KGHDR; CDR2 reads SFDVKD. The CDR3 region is CATSDPGQVQPQHF. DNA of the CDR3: TGTGCCACCAGTGATCCCGGACAGGTCCAGCCCCAGCATTTT.

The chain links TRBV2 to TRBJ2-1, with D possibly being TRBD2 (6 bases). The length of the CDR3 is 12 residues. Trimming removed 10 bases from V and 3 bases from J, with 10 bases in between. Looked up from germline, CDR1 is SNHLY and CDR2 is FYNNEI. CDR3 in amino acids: CATRGDYNEQFF. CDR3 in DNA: TGTGCCACACGCGGGGACTACAATGAGCAGTTCTTC.